The clone carrying this T cell receptor beta chain was observed many times. Antigen: not known. Template switching with 5'RACE generated the TCR cDNA and added a universal primer site and UMIs. TCRdb redid the calling of the 5' RACE reads with MiXCR, one entry per CDR3 protein. The sample has over 120,000 distinct CDR3 sequences, under 7% seen once. The data are from a study of T cells after yellow fever vaccination. Findings and caveats of the study: CD4 and CD8 compartments shared a small share of clonotypes.

V was trimmed by 9 bases and J by 1 base, leaving 13 bases between them. The CDR3 is made up of 13 amino acids. CDR1 is MGHDK, CDR2 SYGVNS, per germline. This sequence was found in a man aged 30 to 45 who received the YFV17D yellow fever vaccine. Sequenced material: CD4+ T cells sorted from PBMCs, taken 10 days after the yellow fever booster vaccination. This chain connects TRBV25-1 to TRBJ2-7; D assignment may be TRBD1 or TRBD2 (7 bases each). The CDR3 nucleotides read TGTGCCAGTAGACAGGGAGGGTCCTACGAGCAGTACTTC. Protein product: CASRQGGSYEQYF.